This T cell receptor beta chain emerged from a study of sequential checkpoint blockade in melanoma (dated by TCRdb to between 2018 and 2021). Concerning the study at large: Using 1:1 randomization, the trial assigned patients either to first-line nivolumab followed by ipilimumab (arm A) or to ipilimumab followed by nivolumab (arm B). Maintenance nivolumab was given following each of the two trial sequences.

CDR1 and CDR2 are drawn from the germline V gene: ENHRY, SYGVKD. After removal of 1 base from V and 3 bases from J, the junction retains 13 bases not matched to a gene. Counted from cysteine to phenylalanine, this CDR3 has 19 amino acids. Only the CDR3 region is kept as DNA, spanning 57 bases read in frame from base 1. The treatment or condition label, as the study defines it: randomized to nivolumab then ipilimumab (arm A) or the reverse (arm B). Prior DNA-damaging chemotherapy had not been received by any trial patient. Thawed PBMCs were sorted on a FACS Aria II flow cytometer to isolate live CD3+CD8+ cells negative for CD19 and CD56. The samples were obtained from melanoma patients enrolled in CheckMate 064, an open-label, randomized phase II trial testing sequential checkpoint blockade. Peripheral blood mononuclear cells were collected by leukapheresis, purified with Ficoll-Paque, and frozen in human serum with around 9.8% DMSO. Right after sorting, the blood CD3+CD8+ cells were verified to be >98% pure, and DNA extraction followed.

This clone came up once. The antigen it recognizes is unknown. The sample holds no much larger clone one base away, and base qualities are not on file. Points the paper makes about the study in general: Validation of the response-prediction model combining TCR metrics and mutation burden is needed in larger, independent patient cohorts.

The immunoSEQ Assay was used to immunosequence TCRbeta CDR3 regions from genomic DNA. Prior to high-throughput sequencing, genomic DNA was amplified by bias-controlled multiplex PCR. Turning to the authors' computational methods: To quantify the absolute abundance of each unique TCRbeta CDR3 region, the sequences were collapsed and filtered. Clonality, defined as 1 minus Pielou's evenness, was calculated using only productive rearrangements. Clones with significantly greater frequencies in on-treatment versus baseline samples were identified using a previously published method. The clones in this table, taken by TCRdb from immuneACCESS, are in-frame only. Not every clone is retained; where verified, under half of the shortfall comes from an unresolved V gene, and the cause of the rest is unknown. V and J calls and clone size follow that table, whereas D and trimming were derived from the DNA. The sample data list 30,000 to 40,000 clones, and roughly 84% of these were observed just once. Together, the top ten hold around an eighth of the sample.

This sample comprised CD8+ T cells sorted from blood (inferred from file names), obtained from a patient given nivolumab and ipilimumab in sequence. The source of this sequence is a human donor with melanoma. The rearranged segments are TRBV10-3 and TRBJ1-4; 8 central bases correspond to TRBD1. The CDR3 here reads CAISEFPDRDGGSNEKLFF. The sequenced DNA: TGTGCCATCAGTGAGTTTCCGGACAGGGATGGGGGATCTAATGAAAAACTGTTTTTT.